The subject of this entry is one TCR beta chain. Time point here: patch test 2, 6 weeks after DPC sensitization. Indicated treatment: therapeutic diphenylcyclopropenone sensitization with weekly scalp DPC. TCRdb reprocessed the RACE reads via MiXCR and lists one record per CDR3 protein. The data show just over 350,000 distinct CDR3 sequences, around 6% seen once. This specimen comes from a study of human T cells and chemical hapten exposure. Study as a whole: Upper inner arm skin measuring 2 cm by 2 cm received 2% DPC for sensitization.

This TCR was sampled from a woman aged 18-29 years with alopecia areata. Some clones in this sample may be carry-over from other donors' samples. Sequencing was performed on whole blood, taken in connection with sensitization to the hapten diphenylcyclopropenone (DPC).

This CDR3 is CATSRDRGASGNQPQHF. In nucleotides, the CDR3 is TGTGCCACCAGCAGAGATCGTGGGGCTTCGGGCAATCAGCCCCAGCATTTT. The V and J genes are TRBV15 and TRBJ1-5; D is perhaps TRBD1 (5 bases). The V gene's germline CDR1 is LNHNV and CDR2 YYDKDF (reference sequence). The CDR3 totals 17 residues. V was cut by 0 bases and J by 2 bases, with 14 bases left in between.